This section outlines one T cell receptor beta chain sequence together with its context. The target antigen is unknown. Each TRB cDNA library was prepared by 5' RACE (with UMI labels). TCRdb derives one entry per CDR3 protein from the 5' RACE reads, leaving out DNA. This sample's table has fewer than 95,000 distinct CDR3 sequences. These data belong to a study of CXCR3-negative and CXCR3-positive naive CD8 T cells. Turning to the study itself: Some 150 million TRB reads were obtained in total, which works out to about 1.5 +/- 0.3 million per library.

General study findings and limits: Diversity ran similarly high across both naive subsets but far lower in memory CD8+ cells. For CXCR3-positive naive cells, TRB CDR3s were more hydrophobic than those of CXCR3-negative naive cells.

CDR1 is LNHNV and CDR2 is YYDKDF in the germline V gene (reference sequence). This CDR3 contains 13 residues. J is TRBJ2-1 and V is TRBV15. This clonotype was sampled from a human donor in good health. Some clones in this sample may be carry-over from other donors' samples. The sample comprised naive CXCR3- CD8+ T cells from blood. Subset of the sample: CD45RO-CCR7+CD27+CD95- naive CD8+ T cells lacking CXCR3 (TNR3-). CDR3 sequence: CATSLKENNEQFF.